This entry concerns a single T cell receptor (beta chain). This specimen comes from a study of beta chain features in type 1 diabetes. Investigators reverse transcribed all isolated RNA, so they sequenced expressed TCRB transcripts. Sequenced by immunoSEQ multiplex PCR; TCRdb stores in-frame clones only, minus some. The sample holds 130,000 to 150,000 clones; about 10% are singletons and the top ten take around 1.2%. J lost 3 bases, V lost 2 bases, and 4 bases had no gene match. The CDR3 covers 15 residues. Germline V gene lookup returns CDR1 SGHTS and CDR2 YDEGEE. Sequenced input: naive CD4+ T cells from blood. This sequence was found in a man aged 18 to 29 in good health. V usage is TRBV5-8 and J usage is TRBJ2-2; TRBD1 aligns across 7 bases. The CDR3 DNA reads as TGTGCCAGCAGCTTTGCAGGGGGATACACCGGGGAGCTGTTTTTT. Translation: CASSFAGGYTGELFF.